This passage covers 11 T cell receptor beta chains from one sample sequenced in a study of blood T cell repertoires in COVID-19. Sequencing was performed with immunoSEQ multiplex PCR; in TCRdb, only in-frame clones are kept and a portion is missing. The sample records fewer than 180,000 clones, over 65% being singletons. Sequenced sample: peripheral blood. These receptor sequences come from a man in his 70s with acute or convalescent COVID-19.

The gene calls are TRBV10-3 and TRBJ1-5, with a weak D call TRBD1 (6 bases). Germline-derived CDR1 and CDR2 are ENHRY and SYGVKD. The V and J ends lost 6 bases and 0 bases respectively, with 15 bases between them. CDR3 size: 16 residues. CDR3 loop: CAISEDSPYSNQPQHF. The CDR3 DNA reads TGTGCCATCAGCGAGGACAGCCCGTATAGCAATCAGCCCCAGCATTTT.

This chain joins TRBV28 and TRBJ1-5; TRBD1 aligns across 9 bases. V was clipped by 6 bases and J by 0 bases; unmatched bases: 6. This CDR3 contains 16 residues. The germline CDR1 and CDR2 sequences are MDHEN and SYDVKM. CDR3 in amino acids: CASSRRQGDSNQPQHF. The CDR3 region has the DNA TGTGCCAGCAGCCGTCGACAGGGGGATAGCAATCAGCCCCAGCATTTT. Together with reference TRBV28 and TRBJ1-5, the CDR3 gives the full variable domain: DVKVTQSSRYLVKRTGEKVFLECVQDMDHENMFWYRQDPGLGLRLIYFSYDVKMKEKGDIPEGYSVSREKKERFSLILESASTNQTSMYLCASSRRQGDSNQPQHFGDGTRLSIL.

The chain uses TRBV21-1 and TRBJ2-5; TRBD2, the D gene given by the table, was not confirmed from the DNA. TRBV21-1 is an annotated pseudogene. The CDR3 is 12 residues long. The CDR3 region is CASKACWETQYF. In DNA form, the CDR3 reads TGTGCCAGCAAAGCGTGTTGGGAGACCCAGTACTTC.

This clone appeared a single time. The chain recombines TRBV9 with TRBJ1-4; 7 bases map to TRBD1. Germline assignment: CDR1 SGDLS and CDR2 YYNGEE. The CDR3 spans 14 residues. Trimming took 3 bases from V and 5 from J; bases not matched to a gene: 4. As DNA, the CDR3 is TGTGCCAGCAGCGCGGGACAGATCAATGAAAAACTGTTTTTT. Its protein product is CASSAGQINEKLFF.

The chain has TRBV5-1 and TRBJ2-2; tentative D call: TRBD1 (6 bases). Germline CDR1 and CDR2: SGHRS and YFSETQ. Trimming stripped 5 bases from V and 4 bases from J, with 12 bases between. This CDR3 is built from 14 residues. Here the CDR3 DNA reads TGCGCCAGCAGTATTGGGGGCGGCACCGGGGAGCTGTTTTTT. This codes for CASSIGGGTGELFF.

Comment on this clone: Other DNA sequences in this sample translate to the same CDR3. CDR3 bases: TGTGCCATCTCGGACCGGGGGGGGGATGAGCAGTTCTTC. Translated, it gives CAISDRGGDEQFF. This chain joins TRBV19 and TRBJ2-1, with 8 bases that match TRBD2. Looked up from germline, CDR1 is LNHDA and CDR2 is SQIVND (reference sequence). The CDR3 consists of 13 residues. V lost 10 bases and J lost 8; bases outside the gene matches: 10. The full variable domain, completed using reference TRBV19 and TRBJ2-1, is DGGITQSPKYLFRKEGQNVTLSCEQNLNHDAMYWYRQDPGQGLRLIYYSQIVNDFQKGDIAEGYSVSREKKESFPLTVTSAQKNPTAFYLCAISDRGGDEQFFGPGTRLTVL.

The J gene is TRBJ1-6, the V gene TRBV25-1; 8 nucleotides agree with TRBD1. The trim removed 8 bases at V and 7 bases at J, leaving 4 bases unmatched. The germline CDR1 and CDR2 sequences are MGHDK and SYGVNS. The CDR3 contains 13 residues. The CDR3 bases are TGTGCCAGCGGAGACAGGGGAAATTCACCCCTCCACTTT. Translation: CASGDRGNSPLHF.

The J gene is TRBJ1-6, the V gene TRBV28; 8 positions agree with TRBD1. The CDR3 runs to 18 residues. With 5 bases clipped from V and 4 bases from J, the junction kept 13 bases outside the gene matches. Germline lookup yields CDR1 MDHEN and CDR2 SYDVKM. The CDR3 spells CASSNWDRSLSYNSPLHF. CDR3 nucleotide sequence: TGTGCCAGCAGTAACTGGGACAGGTCTCTATCTTATAATTCACCCCTCCACTTT.

The rearrangement joins TRBV18 to TRBJ1-5; no clear D gene. Deletions cut 1 base from V and 5 bases from J, with 9 bases between. The germline V gene has CDR1 KGHSH and CDR2 LQKENI. This CDR3 comprises 14 residues. This CDR3 is CASSPQVADQPQHF. CDR3 in DNA: TGTGCCAGCTCACCACAAGTGGCAGATCAGCCCCAGCATTTT.

This clone is a singleton in its sample. The rearrangement joins TRBV5-4 to TRBJ1-6; maybe TRBD1 (5 bases). Germline V lookup: CDR1 SGHNT, CDR2 YYREEE (reference sequence). V lost 2 bases and J 10 bases, leaving 16 bases between the germline ends. CDR3 length equals 15 residues. The CDR3 sequence is CASSFPTELGSPLHF. The CDR3, as DNA: TGTGCCAGCAGCTTCCCGACAGAATTAGGATCACCCCTCCACTTT.

The chain couples TRBV5-5 to TRBJ1-3; D not resolved. This CDR3 comprises 17 residues. Trimming stripped 2 bases from V and 5 bases from J, with 20 bases between. Germline assignment: CDR1 SGHKS and CDR2 YYEKEE (reference sequence). CDR3 nucleotide sequence: TGTGCCAGCAGCTTTCTCCTGGGCCCTGCGGGAAGAAACACCATATATTTT. Amino acid sequence: CASSFLLGPAGRNTIYF. The full variable domain, with the rest looked up from reference TRBV5-5 and TRBJ1-3, is DAGVTQSPTHLIKTRGQQVTLRCSPISGHKSVSWYQQVLGQGPQFIFQYYEKEERGRGNFPDRFSARQFPNYSSELNVNALLLGDSALYLCASSFLLGPAGRNTIYFGEGSWLTVV.